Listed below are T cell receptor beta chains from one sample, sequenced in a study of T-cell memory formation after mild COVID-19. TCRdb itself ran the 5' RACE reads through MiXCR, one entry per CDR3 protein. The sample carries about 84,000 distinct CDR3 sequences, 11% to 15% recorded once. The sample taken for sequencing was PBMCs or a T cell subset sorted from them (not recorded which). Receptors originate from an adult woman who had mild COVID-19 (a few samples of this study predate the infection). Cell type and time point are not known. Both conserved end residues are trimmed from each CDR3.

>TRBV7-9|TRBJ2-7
ASSVGWVPYEQY
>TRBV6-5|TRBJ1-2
ASSSWGGYT
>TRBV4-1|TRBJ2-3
ASSQGRASTDTQY
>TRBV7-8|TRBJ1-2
ASSKPPTDNYGYT
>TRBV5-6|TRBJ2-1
ASSWVPSGRNEQF
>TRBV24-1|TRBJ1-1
ATSDLSGTEAF
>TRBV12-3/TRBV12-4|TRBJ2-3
ASTDGRGSDTQY
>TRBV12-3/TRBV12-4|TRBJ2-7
ASSLVPPQGFGEQY
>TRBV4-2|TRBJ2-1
ASSQILAGEGNEQF
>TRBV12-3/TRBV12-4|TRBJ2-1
ASNEAFSDNEQF
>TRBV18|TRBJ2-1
ASSPDAKYNEQF
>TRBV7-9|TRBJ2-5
ASSSTSWETQY
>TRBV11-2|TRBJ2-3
ASSLWGPTDTQY
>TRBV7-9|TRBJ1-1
ASSGRGNTEAF
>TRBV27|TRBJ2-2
ASSPPGQVYGGELF
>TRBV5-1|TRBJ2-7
ASSSGQGAHEQY
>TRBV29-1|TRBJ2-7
SVCSQGVETYEQY
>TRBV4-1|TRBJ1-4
ASSPRDGAFSNEKLF
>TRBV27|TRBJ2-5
ASSDVAGWGETQY
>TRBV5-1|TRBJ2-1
ASSLTGDYDEQF
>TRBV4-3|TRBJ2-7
ASSQSGTGPEQY
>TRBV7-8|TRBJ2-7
ASSLILGTGNYEQY
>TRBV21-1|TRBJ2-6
ASSRPFSGANVLT
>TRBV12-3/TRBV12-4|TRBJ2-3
ASSLAGTDTQY
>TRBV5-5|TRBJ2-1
ASSWEANEQF
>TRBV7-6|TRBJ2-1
ASSLAGGYNEQF
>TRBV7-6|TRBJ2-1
ASSPNSETYNEQF
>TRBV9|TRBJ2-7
ASSVDNSGIPHEQY
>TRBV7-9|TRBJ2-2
ASRDTYTGELF
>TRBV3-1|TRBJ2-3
ASSQGVRGGTSTDTQY
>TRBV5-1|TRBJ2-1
ASSLWSSGVGEQF
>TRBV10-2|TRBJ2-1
ASTGLAGINEQF
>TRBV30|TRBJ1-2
AWSQQGGYGYT
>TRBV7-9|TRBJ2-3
ASSLALVTTGTEDTQY
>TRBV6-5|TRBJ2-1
ASSLTSGSSEQF
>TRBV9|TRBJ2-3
ASSHQTSGERDTQY
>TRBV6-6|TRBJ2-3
AGGTGRIDTQY
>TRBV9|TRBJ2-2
ASSVVGQPGELF
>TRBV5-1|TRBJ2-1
ASSSRDYDNEQF
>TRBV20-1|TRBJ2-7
SAKRGEESYEQY
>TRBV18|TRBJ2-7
ASSPDRDRSSSYEQY
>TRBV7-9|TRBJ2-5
ASSDPYLGTSGQETQY
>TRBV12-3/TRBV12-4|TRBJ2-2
ASSSLAGRAGELF
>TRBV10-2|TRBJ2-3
ASTELAIGGDTQY
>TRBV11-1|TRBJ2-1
ASSPTPGTSGGVYNEQF
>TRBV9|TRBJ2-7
ASSVDLAGGEQY
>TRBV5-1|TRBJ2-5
ASSQKQGQETQY
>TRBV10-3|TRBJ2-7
AISADVYEQY
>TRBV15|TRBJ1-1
ATSSSGSSGTEAF
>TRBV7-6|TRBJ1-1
ASSLTEQGDTEAF
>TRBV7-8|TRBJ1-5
ASSLFTGSQPQH
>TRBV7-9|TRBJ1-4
ASSPIGTEGEKLF
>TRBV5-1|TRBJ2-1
ASSSLGAGGLYEQF